The rows below give T cell receptor beta chains drawn from one sample of a study of T-cell memory formation after mild COVID-19. From the 5' RACE reads, TCRdb called clonotypes with MiXCR, one entry per CDR3 protein. Of 150,000 to 200,000 distinct CDR3 sequences listed, 16% are singletons. The sequencing sample was made of PBMCs or a T cell subset sorted from them (not recorded which). Receptors originate from an adult woman who had mild COVID-19 (a few samples of this study predate the infection). Cell type and time point are not known. The CDR3 runs from the conserved cysteine through the conserved F or W. The order of the fields is J gene, V gene, D gene, clone size, CDR3 protein, CDR3 DNA. A D gene is named only where the DNA matches it firmly. Expanded clones are given a class, and other clones once, few, many or no size at all.

>TRBJ2-7|TRBV12-3/TRBV12-4|.|few
CASGRAYEQYF
TGTGCCAGCGGTAGGGCCTACGAGCAGTACTTC
>TRBJ2-4|TRBV20-1|.|.
CSANKAKNIQYF
TGCAGTGCTAACAAAGCCAAAAACATTCAGTACTTC
>TRBJ1-5|TRBV7-9|.|.
CASSSREDSSNQPQHF
TGTGCCAGCAGCTCCCGGGAGGACAGTAGCAATCAGCCCCAGCATTTT
>TRBJ2-1|TRBV20-1|TRBD2|.
CSARGVSGGYNEQFF
TGCAGTGCTAGAGGGGTTAGCGGGGGCTACAATGAGCAGTTCTTC
>TRBJ2-5|TRBV5-6|.|.
CASSWLRPYQETQYF
TGTGCCAGCAGTTGGTTACGGCCGTACCAAGAGACCCAGTACTTC
>TRBJ2-7|TRBV2|.|.
CASRVSNYEQYF
TGTGCCAGCCGGGTTTCGAACTACGAGCAGTACTTC
>TRBJ2-1|TRBV5-1|TRBD2|.
CASRLAGGKNEQFF
TGCGCCAGCAGACTAGCGGGGGGGAAGAATGAGCAGTTCTTC
>TRBJ2-7|TRBV6-1|TRBD1|few
CASSDRDRTSYEQYF
TGTGCCAGCAGTGACAGGGACAGGACCTCCTACGAGCAGTACTTC
>TRBJ2-7|TRBV27|TRBD2|.
CASSLLAPGLAAYEQYF
TGTGCCAGCAGTTTATTAGCCCCGGGACTAGCGGCTTACGAGCAGTACTTC
>TRBJ2-1|TRBV12-3/TRBV12-4|.|.
CASGRGAYNEQFF
TGTGCCAGCGGCCGCGGCGCCTACAATGAGCAGTTCTTC
>TRBJ2-3|TRBV15|.|few
CATSLDISSTDTQYF
TGTGCCACCAGCTTGGACATCTCTAGCACAGATACGCAGTATTTT
>TRBJ2-1|TRBV5-1|TRBD2|few
CASSFLGLAGDGKFF
TGCGCCAGCAGCTTCTTGGGACTAGCGGGAGACGGGAAGTTCTTC
>TRBJ1-5|TRBV4-1|.|few
CASSQGARGRADQPQHF
TGCGCCAGCAGCCAAGGTGCGCGGGGCAGGGCGGATCAGCCCCAGCATTTT
>TRBJ2-7|TRBV28|TRBD2|few
CASSSYGTSGSNSEQYF
TGTGCCAGCAGTTCCTACGGGACTAGCGGGAGTAACTCCGAGCAGTACTTC
>TRBJ2-1|TRBV27|TRBD2|medium-sized
CASSPGTSGFYNEQFF
TGTGCCAGCAGTCCCGGGACTAGCGGGTTTTACAATGAGCAGTTCTTC
>TRBJ2-1|TRBV27|TRBD2|few
CASSRPGLAPRHEQFF
TGTGCCAGCAGTAGGCCGGGACTAGCCCCTCGGCATGAGCAGTTCTTC
>TRBJ2-3|TRBV5-1|TRBD1|few
CASSLARQGATTDTQYF
TGCGCCAGCAGCTTGGCCAGGCAGGGGGCGACCACAGATACGCAGTATTTT
>TRBJ2-7|TRBV12-3/TRBV12-4|TRBD2|.
CASRYAGVPYEQYF
TGTGCCAGCAGGTACGCGGGAGTACCCTACGAGCAGTACTTC
>TRBJ1-5|TRBV29-1|.|.
CSATPGGGQPQHF
TGCAGCGCGACTCCGGGGGGGGGTCAGCCCCAGCATTTT
>TRBJ2-5|TRBV5-1|.|few
CASSLNKQIQETQYF
TGCGCCAGCAGCTTGAACAAACAGATCCAAGAGACCCAGTACTTC
>TRBJ2-1|TRBV14|.|few
CASSQEVGGTYNEQFF
TGTGCCAGCAGCCAAGAGGTTGGGGGGACCTACAATGAGCAGTTCTTC
>TRBJ2-7|TRBV29-1|.|few
CSVQDSAYEQYF
TGCAGCGTCCAGGACAGTGCCTACGAGCAGTACTTC
>TRBJ1-1|TRBV2|TRBD1|.
CASSVRGQGFGTEAFF
TGTGCCAGCAGTGTACGTGGACAGGGGTTCGGCACTGAAGCTTTCTTT
>TRBJ2-7|TRBV5-1|TRBD1|.
CASSVPGQGAYEQYF
TGCGCCAGCAGCGTTCCGGGACAGGGGGCCTACGAGCAGTACTTC
>TRBJ1-1|TRBV18|.|few
CASSPKANTEAFF
TGTGCCAGCTCACCAAAGGCCAACACTGAAGCTTTCTTT
>TRBJ1-5|TRBV7-2|.|.
CASSWNSQPQHF
TGTGCCAGCAGCTGGAACAGTCAGCCCCAGCATTTT
>TRBJ1-3|TRBV5-1|.|few
CASSMGRSSGNTIYF
TGCGCCAGCAGCATGGGACGGTCCTCTGGAAACACCATATATTTT
>TRBJ1-2|TRBV29-1|.|.
CSVGTVGGDYGYTF
TGCAGCGTTGGAACCGTAGGGGGGGACTATGGCTACACCTTC
>TRBJ2-7|TRBV2|.|.
CASKGSSYEQYF
TGTGCCAGCAAGGGGAGTTCCTACGAGCAGTACTTC
>TRBJ2-7|TRBV19|.|.
CASKGPRGRGHEQYF
TGTGCCAGTAAAGGCCCGCGGGGTAGAGGACACGAGCAGTACTTC
>TRBJ2-5|TRBV29-1|.|few
CSVAGRRETQYF
TGCAGCGTTGCGGGACGGCGGGAGACCCAGTACTTC
>TRBJ2-7|TRBV12-3/TRBV12-4|TRBD2|.
CASSFGTSAYEQYF
TGTGCCAGCAGTTTCGGGACTAGCGCCTACGAGCAGTACTTC
>TRBJ2-7|TRBV5-1|.|few
CASGFGSYEQYF
TGCGCCAGTGGATTTGGGTCCTACGAGCAGTACTTC
>TRBJ2-4|TRBV9|TRBD2|few
CASSVFPGGTKNIQYF
TGTGCCAGCAGCGTATTTCCGGGAGGGACCAAAAACATTCAGTACTTC
>TRBJ2-7|TRBV18|.|.
CASSPYPGEQYF
TGTGCCAGCTCACCATACCCCGGGGAGCAGTACTTC
>TRBJ1-5|TRBV12-3/TRBV12-4|.|.
CASTPGRDSNQPQHF
TGTGCCAGCACCCCGGGGCGGGACAGCAATCAGCCCCAGCATTTT
>TRBJ1-6|TRBV5-1|.|few
CASSSRPGYNSPLHF
TGCGCCAGCAGCAGCAGGCCCGGCTATAATTCACCCCTCCACTTT
>TRBJ2-3|TRBV15|.|.
CATSSPIWGNTDTQYF
TGTGCCACCAGCAGCCCTATTTGGGGAAACACAGATACGCAGTATTTT
>TRBJ2-5|TRBV20-1|.|.
CSASVHPQETQYF
TGCAGTGCTAGTGTACATCCCCAAGAGACCCAGTACTTC
>TRBJ2-5|TRBV27|TRBD1|.
CASSSWTGVRETQYF
TGTGCCAGCAGTTCTTGGACAGGGGTGAGAGAGACCCAGTACTTC
>TRBJ2-7|TRBV2|TRBD1|.
CASSGGQGTSYEQYF
TGTGCCAGCAGCGGGGGACAGGGGACGTCCTACGAGCAGTACTTC
>TRBJ2-5|TRBV29-1|.|.
CSVLLQGVETQYF
TGCAGCGTCCTCCTTCAGGGAGTGGAGACCCAGTACTTC
>TRBJ2-2|TRBV12-3/TRBV12-4|.|few
CASSLRLAPGELFF
TGTGCCAGCAGTTTGAGGCTAGCCCCCGGGGAGCTGTTTTTT
>TRBJ2-3|TRBV19|.|few
CASAQGFDTQYF
TGTGCCAGTGCACAGGGATTTGATACGCAGTATTTT